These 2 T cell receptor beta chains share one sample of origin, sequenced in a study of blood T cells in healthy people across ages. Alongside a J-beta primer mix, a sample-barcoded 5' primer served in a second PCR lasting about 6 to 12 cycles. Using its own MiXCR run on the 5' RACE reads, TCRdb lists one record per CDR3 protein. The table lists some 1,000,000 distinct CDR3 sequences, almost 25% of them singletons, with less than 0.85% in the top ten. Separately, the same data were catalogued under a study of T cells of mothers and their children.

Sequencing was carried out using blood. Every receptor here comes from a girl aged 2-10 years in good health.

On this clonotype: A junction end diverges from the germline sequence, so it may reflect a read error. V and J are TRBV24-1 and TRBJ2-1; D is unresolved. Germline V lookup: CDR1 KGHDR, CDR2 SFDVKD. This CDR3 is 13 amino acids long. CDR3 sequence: CVTGDSWLYEQFF. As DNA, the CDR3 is TGTGTCACCGGTGATTCCTGGCTTTACGAGCAGTTCTTC.

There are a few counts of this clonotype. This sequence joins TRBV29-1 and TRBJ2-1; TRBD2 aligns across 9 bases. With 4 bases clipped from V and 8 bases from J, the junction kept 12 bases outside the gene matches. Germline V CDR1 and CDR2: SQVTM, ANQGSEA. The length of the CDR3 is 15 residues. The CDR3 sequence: CSVGSLAGGPHEQFF. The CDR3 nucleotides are TGCAGCGTTGGTTCGTTGGCGGGAGGGCCCCATGAGCAGTTCTTC.